A selection of T cell receptor beta chains follows, all from one sample in a study of glioma-infiltrating T cells. Each CDR3 protein gets one entry after TCRdb re-called the multiplex PCR reads with MiXCR. The sample records about 190,000 distinct CDR3 sequences, more than 30% being singletons. Material: glioma tissue, nonneoplastic brain tissue, or PBMCs (not recorded which). The receptors derive from a human donor with low-grade glioma or glioblastoma, undergoing nonglioma brain surgery, or in good health (not recorded which). Both conserved end residues are part of each CDR3.

V gene: TRBV27
J gene: TRBJ2-3
CDR3 protein: CASSPGTDTQYF

V gene: TRBV10-3
J gene: TRBJ1-5
CDR3 protein: CAISAGGIQPQHF

V gene: TRBV6-5
J gene: TRBJ2-1
CDR3 protein: CASSYPSGLAAIYNEQFF

V gene: TRBV6-1
J gene: TRBJ1-3
CDR3 protein: CASKMEPRSSGNTIYF

V gene: TRBV14
J gene: TRBJ1-6
CDR3 protein: CASSQDGSPLHF

V gene: TRBV7-9
J gene: TRBJ1-2
CDR3 protein: CASSLADRAVGYTF

V gene: TRBV19
J gene: TRBJ1-1
CDR3 protein: CASSISGGEGVNTEAFF

V gene: TRBV11-1
J gene: TRBJ2-1
CDR3 protein: CASSYPLRSGPRKVYEQFF

V gene: TRBV11-3
J gene: TRBJ2-3
CDR3 protein: CASSVGNTQYF

V gene: TRBV4-3
J gene: TRBJ2-7
CDR3 protein: CASSRGTGGYEQYF

V gene: TRBV4-2
J gene: TRBJ2-1
CDR3 protein: CASSLFSWEGLDEQFF

V gene: TRBV3-1
J gene: TRBJ2-3
CDR3 protein: CASSQVGGGEGDTDTQYF

V gene: TRBV19
J gene: TRBJ2-7
CDR3 protein: CASSTPGQTYEQYF

V gene: TRBV6-1
J gene: TRBJ2-3
CDR3 protein: CASNLATDTQYF

V gene: TRBV6-1
J gene: TRBJ2-1
CDR3 protein: CASKVLAVGYNEQLF

V gene: TRBV29-1
J gene: TRBJ1-2
CDR3 protein: CSADTRQASNYGYTF

V gene: TRBV7-2
J gene: TRBJ2-1
CDR3 protein: CASSLKPPGGSYNEQFF

V gene: TRBV6-2/TRBV6-3
J gene: TRBJ1-1
CDR3 protein: CASSYERRTEAFF

V gene: TRBV29-1
J gene: TRBJ1-1
CDR3 protein: CSVNYYGTSEAFF

V gene: TRBV7-6
J gene: TRBJ2-7
CDR3 protein: CASSTTTGAPYEQYF

V gene: TRBV14
J gene: TRBJ2-1
CDR3 protein: CASSRVWANEQFF

V gene: TRBV6-1
J gene: TRBJ2-7
CDR3 protein: CASSLGSAYEQYF